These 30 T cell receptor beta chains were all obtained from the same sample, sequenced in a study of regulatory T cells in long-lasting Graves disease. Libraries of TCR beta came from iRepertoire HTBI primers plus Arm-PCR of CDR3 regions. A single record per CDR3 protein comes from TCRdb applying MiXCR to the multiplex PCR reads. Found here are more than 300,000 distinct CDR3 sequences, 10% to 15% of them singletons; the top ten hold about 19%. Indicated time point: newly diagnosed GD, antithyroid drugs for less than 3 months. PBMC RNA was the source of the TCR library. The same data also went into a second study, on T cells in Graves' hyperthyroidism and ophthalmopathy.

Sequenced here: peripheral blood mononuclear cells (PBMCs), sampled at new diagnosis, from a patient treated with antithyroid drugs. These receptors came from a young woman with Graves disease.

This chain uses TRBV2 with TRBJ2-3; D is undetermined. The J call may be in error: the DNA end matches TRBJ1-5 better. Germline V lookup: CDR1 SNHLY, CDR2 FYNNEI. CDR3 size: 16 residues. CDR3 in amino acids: CASSAVGLADTDTQHF. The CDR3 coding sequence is TGTGCCAGCAGTGCTGTCGGGCTAGCGGATACGGATACGCAGCATTTT.

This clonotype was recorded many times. CDR3 DNA sequence: TGTGCCAGCTTTTCCCCCCCTATGAACACTGAAGCTTTCTTT. Its translation: CASFSPPMNTEAFF. The rearrangement links TRBV2 to TRBJ1-1; the D is unclear. This CDR3 region has 14 residues. CDR1 and CDR2 (germline): SNHLY, FYNNEI. V shed 8 bases and J shed 0 bases, with 13 bases lying between them.

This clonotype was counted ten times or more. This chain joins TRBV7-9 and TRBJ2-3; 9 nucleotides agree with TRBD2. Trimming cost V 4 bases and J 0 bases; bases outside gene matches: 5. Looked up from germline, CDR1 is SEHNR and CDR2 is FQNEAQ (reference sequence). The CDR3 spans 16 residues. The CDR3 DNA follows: TGTGCCAGCAGCTCACTCACTAGCGGGAGCACAGATACGCAGTATTTT. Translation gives CASSSLTSGSTDTQYF.

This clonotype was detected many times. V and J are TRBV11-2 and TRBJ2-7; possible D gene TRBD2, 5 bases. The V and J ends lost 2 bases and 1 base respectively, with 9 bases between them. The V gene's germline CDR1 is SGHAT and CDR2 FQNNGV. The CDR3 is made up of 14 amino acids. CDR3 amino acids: CASSLLGISYEQYV. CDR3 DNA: TGTGCCAGCAGCTTACTCGGGATTTCCTACGAGCAGTACGTC.

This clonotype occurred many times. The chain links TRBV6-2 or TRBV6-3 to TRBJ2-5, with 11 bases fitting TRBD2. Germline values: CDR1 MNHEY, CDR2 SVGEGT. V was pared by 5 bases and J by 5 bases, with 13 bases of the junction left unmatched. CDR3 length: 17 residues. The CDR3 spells CASSPGLAGTFGETQYF. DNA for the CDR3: TGTGCCAGCAGTCCCGGACTAGCGGGTACCTTTGGGGAGACCCAGTACTTC.

The CDR3 protein is CSACGQLNRAEAFF. The CDR3 DNA reads TGCAGCGCCTGTGGGCAGCTGAATCGGGCTGAAGCTTTCTTT. V gene TRBV29-1 combines with J gene TRBJ1-1, with no clear D. V lost 7 bases and J 6 bases, leaving 21 bases between the germline ends. CDR3 length: 14 amino acids. CDR1 and CDR2 from the germline V gene are SQVTM and ANQGSEA. Full variable domain (remainder filled in from reference TRBV29-1 and TRBJ1-1): SAVISQKPSRDICQRGTSLTIQCQVDSQVTMMFWYRQQPGQSLTLIATANQGSEATYESGFVIDKFPISRPNLTFSTLTVSNMSPEDSSIYLCSACGQLNRAEAFFGQGTRLTVV.

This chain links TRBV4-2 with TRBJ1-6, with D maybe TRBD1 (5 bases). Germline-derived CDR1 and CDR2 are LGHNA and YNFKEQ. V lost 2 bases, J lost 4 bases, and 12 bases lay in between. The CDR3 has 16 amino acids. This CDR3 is CASSQQGSAYNSPLHF. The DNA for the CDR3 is TGTGCCAGCAGCCAACAGGGTTCAGCTTATAATTCACCCCTCCACTTT.

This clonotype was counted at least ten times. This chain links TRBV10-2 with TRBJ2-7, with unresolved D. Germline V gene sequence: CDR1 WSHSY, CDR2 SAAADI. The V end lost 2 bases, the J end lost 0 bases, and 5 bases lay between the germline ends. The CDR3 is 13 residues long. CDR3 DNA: TGCGCCAGCAGTGAGGGCAGCTCCTACGAGCAGTACGTC. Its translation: CASSEGSSYEQYV.

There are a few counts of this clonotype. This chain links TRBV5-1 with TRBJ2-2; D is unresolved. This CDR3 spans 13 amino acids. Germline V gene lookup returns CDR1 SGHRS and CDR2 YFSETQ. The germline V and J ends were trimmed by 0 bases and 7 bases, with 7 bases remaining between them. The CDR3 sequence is CASSLGINGELFF. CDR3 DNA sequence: TGCGCCAGCAGCTTGGGCATTAACGGGGAGCTGTTTTTT.

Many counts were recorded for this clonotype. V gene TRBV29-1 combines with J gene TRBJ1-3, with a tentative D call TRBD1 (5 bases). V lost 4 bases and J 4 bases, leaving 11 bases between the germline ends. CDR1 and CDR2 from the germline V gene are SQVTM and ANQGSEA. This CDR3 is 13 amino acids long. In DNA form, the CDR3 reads TGCAGCGTTGGACAGCCAGGGGGAAACACCATATATTTT. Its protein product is CSVGQPGGNTIYF.

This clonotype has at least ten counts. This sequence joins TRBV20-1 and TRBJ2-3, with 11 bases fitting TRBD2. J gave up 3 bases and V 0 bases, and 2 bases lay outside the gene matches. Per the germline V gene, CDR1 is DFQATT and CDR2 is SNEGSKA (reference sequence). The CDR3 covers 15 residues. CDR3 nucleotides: TGCAGTGCTAGAGATAGACTAGCGGGAACAGATACGCAGTATTTT. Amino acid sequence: CSARDRLAGTDTQYF.

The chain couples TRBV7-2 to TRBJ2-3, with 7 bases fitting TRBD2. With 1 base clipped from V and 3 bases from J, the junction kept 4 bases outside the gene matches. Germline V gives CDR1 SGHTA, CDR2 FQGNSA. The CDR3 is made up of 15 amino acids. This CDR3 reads CASSLVGGWTDTQYF. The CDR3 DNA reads TGTGCCAGCAGCTTAGTGGGGGGGTGGACAGATACGCAGTATTTT.

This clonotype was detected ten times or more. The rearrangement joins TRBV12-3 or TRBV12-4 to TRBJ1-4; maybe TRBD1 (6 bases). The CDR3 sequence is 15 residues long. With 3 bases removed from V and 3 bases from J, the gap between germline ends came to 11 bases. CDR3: CASSLAGAANEKLFF. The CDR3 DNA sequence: TGTGCCAGCAGTTTGGCGGGGGCGGCTAATGAAAAACTGTTTTTT.

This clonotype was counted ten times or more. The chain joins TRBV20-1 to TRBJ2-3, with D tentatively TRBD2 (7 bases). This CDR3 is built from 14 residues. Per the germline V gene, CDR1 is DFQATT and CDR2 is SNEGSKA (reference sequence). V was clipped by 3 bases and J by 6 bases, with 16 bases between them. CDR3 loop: CSARDGGPVDTQYF. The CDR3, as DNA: TGCAGTGCTAGGGACGGGGGGCCGGTGGATACGCAGTATTTT.

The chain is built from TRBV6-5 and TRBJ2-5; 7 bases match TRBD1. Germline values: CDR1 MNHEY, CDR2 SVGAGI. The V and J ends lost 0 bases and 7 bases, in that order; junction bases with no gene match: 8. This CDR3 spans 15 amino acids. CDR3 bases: TGTGCCAGCAGTTACTCGAAACAGGGGTCGTTGACCCAGTACTTC. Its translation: CASSYSKQGSLTQYF.

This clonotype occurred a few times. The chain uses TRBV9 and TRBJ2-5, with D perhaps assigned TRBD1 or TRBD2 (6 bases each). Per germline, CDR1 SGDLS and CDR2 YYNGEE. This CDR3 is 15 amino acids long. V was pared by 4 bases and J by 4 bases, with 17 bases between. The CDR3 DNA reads TGTGCCAGCAGCCCGGGGGACATGAGGGGAGAGACCCAGTACTTC. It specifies CASSPGDMRGETQYF. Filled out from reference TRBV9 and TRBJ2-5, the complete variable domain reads DSGVTQTPKHLITATGQRVTLRCSPRSGDLSVYWYQQSLDQGLQFLIQYYNGEERAKGNILERFSAQQFPDLHSELNLSSLELGDSALYFCASSPGDMRGETQYFGPGTRLLVL.

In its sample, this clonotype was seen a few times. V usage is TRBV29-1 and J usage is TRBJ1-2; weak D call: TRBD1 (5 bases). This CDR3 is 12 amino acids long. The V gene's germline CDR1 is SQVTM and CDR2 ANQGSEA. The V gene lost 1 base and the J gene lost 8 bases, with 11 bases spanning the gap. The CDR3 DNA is TGCAGCGTTGAAGGACAGTCCCCCGGCTACACCTTC. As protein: CSVEGQSPGYTF.

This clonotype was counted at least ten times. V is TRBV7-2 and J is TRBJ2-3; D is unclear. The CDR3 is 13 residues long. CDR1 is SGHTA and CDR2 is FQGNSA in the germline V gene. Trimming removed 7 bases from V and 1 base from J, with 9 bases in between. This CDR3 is CASTAQRTDTQYF. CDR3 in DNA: TGTGCCAGCACGGCCCAGCGCACAGATACGCAGTATTTT.

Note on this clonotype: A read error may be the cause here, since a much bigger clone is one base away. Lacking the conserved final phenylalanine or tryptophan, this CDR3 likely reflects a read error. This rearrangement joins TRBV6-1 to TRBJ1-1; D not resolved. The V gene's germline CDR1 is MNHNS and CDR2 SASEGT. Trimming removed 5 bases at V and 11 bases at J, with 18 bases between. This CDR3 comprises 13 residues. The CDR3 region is CASSRRTFVRAFL. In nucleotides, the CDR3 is TGTGCCAGCAGTAGGCGCACATTTGTGAGGGCTTTCCTT.

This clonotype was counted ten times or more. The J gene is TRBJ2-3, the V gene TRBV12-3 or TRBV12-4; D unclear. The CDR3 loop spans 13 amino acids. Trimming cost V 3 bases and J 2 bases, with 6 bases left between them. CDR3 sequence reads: CASSLTLTDTQYF. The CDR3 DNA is TGTGCCAGCAGTTTGACCCTCACAGATACGCAGTATTTT.

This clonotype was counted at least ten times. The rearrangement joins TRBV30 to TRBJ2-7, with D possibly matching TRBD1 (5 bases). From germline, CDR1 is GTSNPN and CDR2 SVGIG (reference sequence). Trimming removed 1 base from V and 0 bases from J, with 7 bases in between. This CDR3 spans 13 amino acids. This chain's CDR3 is CAWSEQVSYEQYF. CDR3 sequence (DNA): TGTGCCTGGAGTGAACAGGTCTCCTACGAGCAGTACTTC.

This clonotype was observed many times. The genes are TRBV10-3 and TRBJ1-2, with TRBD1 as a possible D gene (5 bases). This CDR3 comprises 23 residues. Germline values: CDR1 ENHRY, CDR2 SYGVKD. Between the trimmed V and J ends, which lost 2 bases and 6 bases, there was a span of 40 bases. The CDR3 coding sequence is TGTGCCATCAGTGAGCCTGGTGGGGGAACCAAGAAGGGAACACAGTCTGATTCTCATGGCTACACCTTC. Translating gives CAISEPGGGTKKGTQSDSHGYTF.

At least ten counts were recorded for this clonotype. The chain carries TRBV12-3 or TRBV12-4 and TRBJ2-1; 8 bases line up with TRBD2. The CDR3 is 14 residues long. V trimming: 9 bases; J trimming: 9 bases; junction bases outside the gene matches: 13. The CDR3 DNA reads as TGTGCCAGTAAAGGGACTAGGCAAAGGGGTGAGCAGTTCTTC. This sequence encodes CASKGTRQRGEQFF.

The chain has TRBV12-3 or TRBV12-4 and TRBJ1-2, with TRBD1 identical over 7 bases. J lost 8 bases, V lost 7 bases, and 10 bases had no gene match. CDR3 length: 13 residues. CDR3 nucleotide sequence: TGTGCCAGCACCTCTCAAGGGACAGACGGCTACACCTTC. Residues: CASTSQGTDGYTF.

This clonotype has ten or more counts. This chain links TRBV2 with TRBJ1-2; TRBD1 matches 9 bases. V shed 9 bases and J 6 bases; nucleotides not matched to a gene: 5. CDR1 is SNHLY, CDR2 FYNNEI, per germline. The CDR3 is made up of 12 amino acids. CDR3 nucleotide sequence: TGTGCCAGAAGAGGACAGGGGAATGGCTACACCTTC. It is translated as CARRGQGNGYTF.

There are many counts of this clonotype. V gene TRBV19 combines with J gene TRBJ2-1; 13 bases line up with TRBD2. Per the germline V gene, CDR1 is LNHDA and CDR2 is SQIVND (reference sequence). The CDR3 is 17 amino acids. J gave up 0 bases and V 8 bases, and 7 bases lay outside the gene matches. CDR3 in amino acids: CASQRLAGGNSYNEQFF. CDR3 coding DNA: TGTGCCAGTCAAAGACTAGCGGGGGGAAACTCCTACAATGAGCAGTTCTTC.

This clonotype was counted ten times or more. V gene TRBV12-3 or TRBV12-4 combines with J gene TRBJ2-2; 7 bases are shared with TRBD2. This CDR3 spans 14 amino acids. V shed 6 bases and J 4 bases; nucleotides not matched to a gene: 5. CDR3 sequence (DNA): TGTGCCAGCAGCCCCTCGGGGGGCACCGGGGAGCTGTTTTTT. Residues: CASSPSGGTGELFF.

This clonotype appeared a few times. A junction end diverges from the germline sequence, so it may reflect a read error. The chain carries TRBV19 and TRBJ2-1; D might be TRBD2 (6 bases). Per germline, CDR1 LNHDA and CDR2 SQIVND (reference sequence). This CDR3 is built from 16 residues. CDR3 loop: CASSPTTGLPLHGQVF. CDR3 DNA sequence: TGTGCCAGTAGTCCAACAACGGGACTCCCGCTCCACGGGCAAGTCTTC. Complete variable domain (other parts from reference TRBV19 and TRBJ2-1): DGGITQSPKYLFRKEGQNVTLSCEQNLNHDAMYWYRQDPGQGLRLIYYSQIVNDFQKGDIAEGYSVSREKKESFPLTVTSAQKNPTAFYLCASSPTTGLPLHGQVFGPGTRLTVL.

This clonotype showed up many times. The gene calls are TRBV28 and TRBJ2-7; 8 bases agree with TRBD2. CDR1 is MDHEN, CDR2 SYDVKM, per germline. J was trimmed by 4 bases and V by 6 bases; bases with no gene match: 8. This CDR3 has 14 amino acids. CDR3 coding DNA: TGTGCCAGCAGGGAGAATAGCGGGATGTACGAGCAGTACTTC. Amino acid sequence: CASRENSGMYEQYF.

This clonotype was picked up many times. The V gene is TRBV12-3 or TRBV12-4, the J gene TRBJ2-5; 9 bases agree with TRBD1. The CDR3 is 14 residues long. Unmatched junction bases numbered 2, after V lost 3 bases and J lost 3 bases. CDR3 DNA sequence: TGTGCCAGCAGTTTCGGGGACAGGGAAGAGACCCAGTACTTC. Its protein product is CASSFGDREETQYF.